Below are 14 T cell receptor beta chains sequenced from a single sample in a study of T cells in Graves' hyperthyroidism and ophthalmopathy. Amplified TCR beta CDR3 regions derived from RNA transcripts. HTBI primers were used for first-round RT-PCR of the TCR CDR3. TCRdb re-called the multiplex PCR reads through MiXCR, storing one row per CDR3 protein. The data hold about 400,000 distinct CDR3 sequences, with more than 12% observed a single time. Sequenced material: blood. These receptor sequences come from a woman in her twenties or thirties with Graves' hyperthyroidism.

The sample holds many counts of this clonotype. The rearrangement joins TRBV10-3 to TRBJ2-1, with 13 bases matching TRBD2. Germline values: CDR1 ENHRY, CDR2 SYGVKD. CDR3 length: 18 residues. With 0 bases clipped from V and 4 bases from J, the junction kept 6 bases outside the gene matches. CDR3 DNA: TGTGCCATCAGTGAGTCGGGACTAGCGGGAAGGTGGTACAATGAGCAGTTCTTC. It yields the protein CAISESGLAGRWYNEQFF.

This clonotype was detected many times. The chain employs TRBV3-1 and TRBJ1-2, with TRBD1 identical over 7 bases. Germline V CDR1 and CDR2: LGHDT, YNNKEL (reference sequence). The CDR3 runs 15 residues. The V and J ends lost 3 bases and 0 bases, in that order; junction bases with no gene match: 4. The CDR3 DNA reads TGTGCCAGCAGCCAGATGACAGGGACTAACTATGGCTACACCTTC. Translation gives CASSQMTGTNYGYTF.

V is TRBV7-9 and J is TRBJ2-7; 7 nucleotides line up with TRBD1. The germline gives CDR1 SEHNR, CDR2 FQNEAQ (reference sequence). V was pared by 3 bases and J by 5 bases, with 7 bases of the junction left unmatched. This CDR3 comprises 14 residues. The CDR3 loop is CASSLETGLHEQYF. In DNA form, the CDR3 reads TGTGCCAGCAGCTTGGAGACAGGGCTGCACGAGCAGTACTTC.

The count of this clonotype is one. The junction departs from germline at one end; a sequencing error may be responsible. The V gene is TRBV6-2 or TRBV6-3, the J gene TRBJ2-7, with 11 bases aligning to TRBD2. Germline CDR1 and CDR2: MNHEY and SVGEGT. The CDR3 has 16 residues. The CDR3 nucleotides are TGTGCCATCAGTCGAGAGACTAGCGGGACCCCCTACGAGCAGTACTTC. Its protein is CAISRETSGTPYEQYF.

This clonotype came up many times. This chain uses TRBV12-3 or TRBV12-4 with TRBJ2-7; D not resolved. The CDR3 contains 13 residues. V was cut by 6 bases and J by 0 bases, with 9 bases left in between. The CDR3 here is CASRPGPSYEQYF. The DNA for the CDR3 is TGTGCCAGCAGACCCGGACCCTCCTACGAGCAGTACTTC.

This clonotype appeared many times. The chain has TRBV18 and TRBJ2-7, with TRBD1 matching over 10 bases. The V segment lost 3 bases and the J segment 6 bases; nucleotides outside the gene matches: 5. Germline V gene lookup returns CDR1 KGHSH and CDR2 LQKENI. CDR3 size: 14 residues. CDR3 amino acids: CASSPSRDRGEQYF. The CDR3 coding sequence is TGTGCCAGCTCACCGTCCCGGGACAGGGGCGAGCAGTACTTC.

This clonotype was counted many times. This chain joins TRBV11-2 and TRBJ1-4, with D uncertain. Germline V gene data show CDR1 as SGHAT and CDR2 as FQNNGV. The V and J ends lost 0 bases and 2 bases respectively, with 7 bases between them. The CDR3 runs to 15 residues. The CDR3 region is CASSLEGRTNEKLFF. CDR3 DNA sequence: TGTGCCAGCAGCTTAGAAGGAAGGACTAATGAAAAACTGTTTTTT. The full variable domain, completed using reference TRBV11-2 and TRBJ1-4, is EAGVAQSPRYKIIEKRQSVAFWCNPISGHATLYWYQQILGQGPKLLIQFQNNGVVDDSQLPKDRFSAERLKGVDSTLKIQPAKLEDSAVYLCASSLEGRTNEKLFFGSGTQLSVL.

In regard to this clonotype: A much larger clone differs from this one at a single base, so this may be a read error. This rearrangement joins TRBV6-2 or TRBV6-3 to TRBJ2-3; 12 bases agree with TRBD2. Germline CDR1 and CDR2: MNHEY and SVGEGT. Trimming removed 4 bases from V and 1 base from J; junction bases left unmatched: 0. The CDR3 covers 15 residues. CDR3 sequence (DNA): TGTGCCAGCAGTTGGACTAGCGGGGGCACAGATACGCAGTATTTT. As protein: CASSWTSGGTDTQYF.

This clonotype was picked up a small number of times. Just one base apart from a much larger clone, this may be a read error. The CDR3 region has the DNA TGTGCCAGCAGTTTATTTTCAGGCTACGGGCAGTACTTC. Protein: CASSLFSGYGQYF. This rearrangement joins TRBV28 to TRBJ2-7; no clear D gene. The germline CDR1 and CDR2 sequences are MDHEN and SYDVKM. CDR3 length: 13 residues.

This clonotype was seen repeatedly, ten times or more. The rearrangement joins TRBV11-2 to TRBJ2-7; D unresolved. The CDR3 contains 15 residues. The V gene's germline CDR1 is SGHAT and CDR2 FQNNGV. The V and J ends lost 0 bases and 0 bases respectively, with 9 bases between them. The CDR3 loop is CASSLEVHRSYEQYF. The CDR3 DNA follows: TGTGCCAGCAGCTTAGAGGTCCACCGCTCCTACGAGCAGTACTTC.

The rearrangement uses TRBV7-9 and TRBJ1-4; the D is unclear. Germline V gene sequence: CDR1 SEHNR, CDR2 FQNEAQ (reference sequence). The CDR3 totals 15 residues. The ends were cut back, 5 bases at V and 7 bases at J, with 17 bases in the middle. The CDR3 bases are TGTGCCAGCAGCGCCCGGACGGCGGGTGGTGAAAAACTGTTTTTT. It is translated as CASSARTAGGEKLFF.

This clonotype was counted ten times or more. The CDR3 reads CASSEHGLAGVGGEQYF. In DNA form, the CDR3 reads TGTGCCAGCAGTGAACATGGACTAGCGGGAGTTGGCGGTGAGCAGTACTTC. V and J are TRBV2 and TRBJ2-7; 13 positions agree with TRBD2. The length of the CDR3 is 17 residues. Per the germline V gene, CDR1 is SNHLY and CDR2 is FYNNEI. V lost 2 bases, J lost 7 bases, and 11 bases stayed unmatched.

The rearrangement uses TRBV9 and TRBJ1-2, with D unclear. The CDR3 is made up of 13 amino acids. Germline V CDR1 and CDR2: SGDLS, YYNGEE. Trimming took off 0 bases at V and 7 bases at J, with 10 bases between the two ends. Written as DNA, the CDR3 is TGTGCCAGCAGCGTAGAAGTGGTGGGTGGCTACACCTTC. It encodes CASSVEVVGGYTF.

The sample holds many counts of this clonotype. The CDR3 loop reads CSASQLARRADTQYF. The DNA of the CDR3 is TGCAGTGCTAGTCAACTAGCCCGGAGAGCGGATACGCAGTATTTT. This chain joins TRBV20-1 and TRBJ2-3, with a possible D match to TRBD2 (6 bases). Trimming took 3 bases from V and 6 from J, leaving 19 bases between them. The CDR3 contains 15 residues. Germline CDR1 is DFQATT and CDR2 is SNEGSKA (reference sequence).